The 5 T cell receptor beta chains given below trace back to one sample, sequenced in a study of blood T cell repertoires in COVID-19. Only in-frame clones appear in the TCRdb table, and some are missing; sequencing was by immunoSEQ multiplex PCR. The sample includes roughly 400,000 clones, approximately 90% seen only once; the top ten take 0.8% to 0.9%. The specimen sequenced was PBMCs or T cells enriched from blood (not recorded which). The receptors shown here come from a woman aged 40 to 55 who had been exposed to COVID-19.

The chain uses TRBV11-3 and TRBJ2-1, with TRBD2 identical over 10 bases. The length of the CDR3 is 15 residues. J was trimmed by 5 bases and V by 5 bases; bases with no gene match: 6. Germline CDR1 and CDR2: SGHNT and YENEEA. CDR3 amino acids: CASSPRTSGNNEQFF. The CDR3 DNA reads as TGTGCCAGCAGCCCTCGGACTAGCGGAAACAATGAGCAGTTCTTC.

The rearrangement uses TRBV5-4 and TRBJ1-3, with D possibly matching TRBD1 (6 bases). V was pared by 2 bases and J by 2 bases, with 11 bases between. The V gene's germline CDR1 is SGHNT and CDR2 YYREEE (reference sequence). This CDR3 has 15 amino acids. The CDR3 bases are TGTGCCAGCAGCTTACAGGGAGGGACTGGAAACACCATATATTTT. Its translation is CASSLQGGTGNTIYF.

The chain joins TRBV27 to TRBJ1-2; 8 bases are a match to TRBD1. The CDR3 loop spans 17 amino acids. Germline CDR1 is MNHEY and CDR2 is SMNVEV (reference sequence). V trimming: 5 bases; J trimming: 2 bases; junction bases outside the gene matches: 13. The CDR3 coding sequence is TGTGCCAGCAGTCTGCAGGGGGCGCCCTGGCTAAACTATGGCTACACCTTC. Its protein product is CASSLQGAPWLNYGYTF.

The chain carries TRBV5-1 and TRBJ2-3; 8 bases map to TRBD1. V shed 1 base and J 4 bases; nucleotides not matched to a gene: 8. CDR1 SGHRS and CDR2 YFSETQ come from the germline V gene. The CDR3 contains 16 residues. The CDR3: CASSLTGTGVPDTQYF. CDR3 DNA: TGCGCCAGCAGCTTGACCGGGACAGGCGTCCCAGATACGCAGTATTTT.

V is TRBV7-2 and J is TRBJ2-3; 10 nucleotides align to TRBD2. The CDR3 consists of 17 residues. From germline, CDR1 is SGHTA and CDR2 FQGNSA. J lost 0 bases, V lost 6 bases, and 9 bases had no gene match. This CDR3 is CASRRAGGPYSTDTQYF. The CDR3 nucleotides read TGTGCCAGCAGAAGAGCGGGGGGGCCATATAGCACAGATACGCAGTATTTT. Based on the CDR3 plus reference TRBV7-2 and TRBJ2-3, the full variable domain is GAGVSQSPSNKVTEKGKDVELRCDPISGHTALYWYRQSLGQGLEFLIYFQGNSAPDKSGLPSDRFSAERTGGSVSTLTIQRTQQEDSAVYLCASRRAGGPYSTDTQYFGPGTRLTVL.